The TCR beta chain described here comes from a study of identical twins. The CDR3 contains 12 residues. The ends were cut back, 1 base at V and 10 bases at J, with 10 bases in the middle. Germline V lookup: CDR1 GTSNPN, CDR2 SVGIG (reference sequence). This clonotype was recorded a few times. TCRdb processed the 5' RACE reads anew with MiXCR; each CDR3 protein has one entry. The sample shows fewer than 650,000 distinct CDR3 sequences, 9.6% of them seen only once. These same data were also listed under a study on yellow fever vaccine responses in identical twins.

The source is a woman under 30 in good health. Sequencing was performed on PBMCs. V and J are TRBV30 and TRBJ2-2; D gene ambiguous. The CDR3 DNA follows: TGTGCCTGGAGTGGTGACACCCCGGAGCTGTTTTTT. Translation gives CAWSGDTPELFF. The whole variable domain, filled in from reference TRBV30 and TRBJ2-2, reads SQTIHQWPATLVQPVGSPLSLECTVEGTSNPNLYWYRQAAGRGLQLLFYSVGIGQISSEVPQNLSASRPQDRQFILSSKKLLLSDSGFYLCAWSGDTPELFFGEGSRLTVL.